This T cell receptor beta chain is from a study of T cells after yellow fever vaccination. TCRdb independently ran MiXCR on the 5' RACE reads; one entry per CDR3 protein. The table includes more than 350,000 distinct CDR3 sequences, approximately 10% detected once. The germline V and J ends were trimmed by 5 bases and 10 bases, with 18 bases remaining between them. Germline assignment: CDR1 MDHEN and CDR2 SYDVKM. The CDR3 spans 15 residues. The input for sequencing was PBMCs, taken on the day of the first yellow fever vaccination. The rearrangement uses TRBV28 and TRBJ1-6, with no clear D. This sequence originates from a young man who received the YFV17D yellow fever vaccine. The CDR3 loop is CASSIPILRGSPLHF. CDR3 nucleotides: TGTGCCAGCAGTATCCCAATCCTCCGAGGGTCACCCCTCCACTTT. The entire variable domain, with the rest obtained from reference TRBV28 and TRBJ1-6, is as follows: DVKVTQSSRYLVKRTGEKVFLECVQDMDHENMFWYRQDPGLGLRLIYFSYDVKMKEKGDIPEGYSVSREKKERFSLILESASTNQTSMYLCASSIPILRGSPLHFGNGTRLTVT.